The 2 T cell receptor delta chains in this list originate from one sample, sequenced in a study of gamma-delta chains in newborns, infants, children. TCRdb applied CATT to the reads for clone calling. Of about 5,000 delta-chain clones in the sample, over 3% were seen once. Sequenced: blood. The receptors shown here come from a child who was a newborn, infant or young child, either healthy, febrile or measles-vaccinated (not recorded which).

This clone was counted only a few times. J is TRDJ1 and V is TRAV29/DV5; TRDD3 matches 11 bases. This CDR3 is 19 amino acids long. Trimming at V came to 5 bases and at J to 0 bases, leaving 18 bases not matched to a gene. CDR1 NSMFDY and CDR2 ISSIKDK come from the germline V gene. CDR3 DNA: TGTGCAGCTTCCGGCCCTAATTGGGGGATACGGCGGAACACCGATAAACTCATCTTT. Its translation is CAASGPNWGIRRNTDKLIF.

The chain employs TRDV2 and TRDJ3; 13 bases line up with TRDD3. CDR1 is GEAIGNYY and CDR2 is EKD in the germline V gene. The CDR3 contains 22 residues. The V and J ends lost 3 bases and 0 bases, in that order; junction bases with no gene match: 13. The CDR3 DNA is TGTGCCTGTGACTCCCCTCTATACTGGGGGATACGGAGCTCCTGGGACACCCGACAGATGTTTTTC. Translation gives CACDSPLYWGIRSSWDTRQMFF.